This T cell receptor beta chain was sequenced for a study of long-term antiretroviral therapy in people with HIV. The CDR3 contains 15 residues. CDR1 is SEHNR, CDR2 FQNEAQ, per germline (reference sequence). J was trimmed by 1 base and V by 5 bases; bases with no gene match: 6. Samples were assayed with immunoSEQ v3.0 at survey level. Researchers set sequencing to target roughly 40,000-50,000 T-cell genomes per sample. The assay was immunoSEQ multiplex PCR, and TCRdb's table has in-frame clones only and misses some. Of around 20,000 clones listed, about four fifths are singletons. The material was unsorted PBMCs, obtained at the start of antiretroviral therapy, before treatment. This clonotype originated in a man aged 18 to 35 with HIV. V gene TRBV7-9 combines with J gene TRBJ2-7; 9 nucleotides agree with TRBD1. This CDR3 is CASSPNRGQSYEQYF. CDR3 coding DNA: TGTGCCAGCAGCCCTAACAGGGGGCAGTCCTACGAGCAGTACTTC.